The entry that follows covers one TCR beta chain sequence. The antigen this receptor binds is unknown. No base-level quality is on record; no much larger clone is a single base apart. The study profiled bulk TCR beta-chain repertoires in matched peripheral blood, tumor and adjacent normal breast tissue taken from around 15 patients with early-stage breast cancer. Before surgery, whole blood (about 4.5-10 mL) was collected into EDTA tubes and processed within 2 hours. Peripheral blood mononuclear cells were isolated by Ficoll-Paque centrifugation in SepMate-50 tubes. PBMCs were cryopreserved in approximately 90% FBS with approximately 10% DMSO in aliquots of roughly 1.9 to 4.5 million cells and stored in liquid nitrogen. The Qiagen AllPrep DNA/RNA Mini kit was used to extract genomic DNA. This sample was included in a study of early stage breast cancer tumors listed by TCRdb under 2017. For the wider study: Of the 15 to 20 invasive breast tumors, 12 to 13 were found to be estrogen receptor-positive, progesterone receptor-positive and HER2-negative. Across all samples, roughly 2,800,000 templates representing approximately 1,000,000 unique clonotypes were detected. On average, each sample got about 10-fold read coverage. Of the roughly twelve ER+/PR+/HER2- tumors, eight were classified as invasive ductal carcinomas and four as invasive lobular carcinomas. Study-wide findings and limitations: Tumors showed approximately 2.4-fold higher T cell density and higher clonality than adjacent normal breast tissue. The small cohort size prevented analysis by tumor subtype. Sequencing bulk genomic DNA from unsorted cells could not capture chain pairing or functional markers like CD4, CD8 and FOXP3. Repertoires from blood and normal breast were more alike than repertoires from blood and tumor, and in about 90% of the 16 patients, comparing each tissue with blood separated tumor from normal. Enriched TCRB sequences shared across patients were found to be mostly commonly generated sequences that were unlikely to play an important role in the tumor microenvironment.

CDR1 SGHTA and CDR2 FQGNSA are derived from the germline V gene. V is reduced by 0 bases and J by 7 bases, leaving a spacing of 7 bases between them. Taken from cysteine to phenylalanine, the CDR3 has 12 residues. The kept DNA is CDR3 alone, 36 bases in frame from the first base. Each sample was amplified as two independent genomic DNA replicates: about 0.47 ug for blood and about 1.4 ug for tumor or normal breast. TCRB sequencing of genomic DNA was carried out with the ImmunoSeq Intro kit according to the manufacturer's instructions. The multiplex PCR ran for 30 to 35 cycles using proprietary primers and spike-in control sequences for absolute quantification. Single-end 150-bp reads were used to sequence an 87-bp fragment spanning the CDR3 plus the flanking V and J genes. Each lane of an Illumina MiSeq using version 3.0 chemistry carried seven multiplexed samples, with two replicates per sample. For the original study's pipeline: The vendor's proprietary pipeline handled the raw data processing, merging both replicates into a single result for each sample. To define clonotypes, the study grouped productive rearrangements that shared the V-gene family, CDR3 amino acid sequence and J-gene segment. Clonality was computed as 1 minus the normalized Shannon entropy (Pielou evenness) of TCRB abundances. To estimate T cell density, the total number of templates was divided by the number of input cells, which was inferred from the amount of DNA input. Recon with default parameters was used to estimate total repertoire diversity and clonality. A clonotype was considered tumor-enriched if its abundance in tumor exceeded 0.1% and was at least 32-fold higher than its abundance in normal breast. Imported from immuneACCESS, the table was reduced by TCRdb to in-frame sequences with V and J called. These copies leave out some clones; in studies compared against another copy, an unresolved V gene accounts for under half, and the cause of the remainder is not known. The DNA gave D and trimming, while V, J and clone size come from that table. The sample table lists about 63,000 clones, about three quarters of them with a count of one. The ten largest clones represent 3.4% of the sample.

The chain is made from TRBV7-2 and TRBJ2-7, and the D gene may be TRBD1, 5 bases matching. The sequenced sample consisted of blood. The clonotype comes from a person between 30 and 45 years old with breast cancer. The CDR3 region: CASSLAREEQYF. The bases read TGTGCCAGCAGCTTAGCCAGGGAAGAGCAGTACTTC.